The 32 T cell receptor beta chains given below trace back to one sample, sequenced in a study of cytomegalovirus exposure and HLA in healthy donors. PCR used 60 Vbeta primers and 13 Jbeta primers. TCRdb's copy holds only in-frame clones and misses some; the assay was immunoSEQ multiplex PCR. The sample has roughly 200,000 clones, approximately 84% seen once. The sequenced material came from PBMCs. These receptors were obtained from a female donor in good health and CMV-seronegative.

The chain has TRBV5-5 and TRBJ2-3, with a weak D call TRBD1 (6 bases). Per the germline V gene, CDR1 is SGHKS and CDR2 is YYEKEE (reference sequence). This CDR3 contains 15 residues. V lost 4 bases to trimming and J lost 2 bases, with 14 bases between them. CDR3 sequence (DNA): TGTGCCAGCAGCCCGGGACAATTCAACACAGATACGCAGTATTTT. This translates into CASSPGQFNTDTQYF.

The chain is built from TRBV19 and TRBJ1-1; 7 nucleotides agree with TRBD1. After removal of 3 bases from V and 11 bases from J, the junction contained 6 bases not matched to a gene. The germline CDR1 and CDR2 sequences are LNHDA and SQIVND (reference sequence). The CDR3 has 12 residues. This chain's CDR3 is CASSIIGGMAFF. The CDR3 DNA reads as TGTGCCAGTAGTATCATAGGGGGCATGGCTTTCTTT.

In its sample, this clone was seen a few times. The chain uses TRBV19 and TRBJ2-1, with 9 bases aligning to TRBD1. The CDR3 covers 16 residues. J gave up 5 bases and V 2 bases, and 7 bases lay outside the gene matches. The germline V gene has CDR1 LNHDA and CDR2 SQIVND (reference sequence). The CDR3 protein is CASSILGTGRHNEQFF. Here the CDR3 DNA reads TGTGCCAGTAGTATATTGGGGACAGGGCGTCACAATGAGCAGTTCTTC.

This chain connects TRBV7-8 to TRBJ2-4; the match to TRBD1 covers 8 bases. Trimming at V came to 4 bases and at J to 3 bases, leaving 5 bases not matched to a gene. The CDR3 extends over 15 amino acids. The germline gives CDR1 SGHVS, CDR2 FQNEAQ. The chain's CDR3 is CASSSETGVKNIQYF. CDR3 DNA sequence: TGTGCCAGCAGCTCAGAGACAGGGGTCAAAAACATTCAGTACTTC.

This chain links TRBV11-3 with TRBJ2-1, with a weak D call TRBD2 (6 bases). The germline CDR1 and CDR2 sequences are SGHNT and YENEEA. CDR3 length: 17 amino acids. V was pared by 5 bases and J by 0 bases, with 17 bases between. CDR3 in DNA: TGTGCCAGCAGCGGCCGACTAGTCGGGCGCTCCTACAATGAGCAGTTCTTC. Its protein product is CASSGRLVGRSYNEQFF.

The chain uses TRBV18 and TRBJ1-1; possible D gene TRBD1, 6 bases. Germline CDR1 KGHSH, CDR2 LQKENI. The CDR3 runs to 13 residues. With 6 bases removed from V and 5 bases from J, the gap between germline ends came to 13 bases. The CDR3 sequence is CASSGAGDTEAFF. CDR3 nucleotide sequence: TGTGCCAGCTCTGGGGCAGGGGATACTGAAGCTTTCTTT.

The CDR3 DNA follows: TGTGCCAGCAGCTCCCCGCCGGGGGGGGTCGAGAACACTGAAGCTTTCTTT. This sequence encodes CASSSPPGGVENTEAFF. The chain combines TRBV11-3 with TRBJ1-1, with D maybe TRBD1 (5 bases). Germline V gene sequence: CDR1 SGHNT, CDR2 YENEEA. Trimming took off 4 bases at V and 1 base at J, with 19 bases between the two ends. The CDR3 length is 17 residues.

This chain uses TRBV7-9 with TRBJ2-7; weak D call: TRBD1 (6 bases). V gave up 3 bases and J gave up 7 bases, with 19 bases separating them. In germline, CDR1 is SEHNR, CDR2 FQNEAQ (reference sequence). This CDR3 contains 15 residues. CDR3 loop: CASSFRDILRGEQYF. In nucleotides, the CDR3 is TGTGCCAGCAGCTTCAGGGACATCTTACGTGGGGAGCAGTACTTC.

A single count supports this clone. The chain recombines TRBV15 with TRBJ2-5; D possibly corresponds to TRBD2 (6 bases). Trimming pared 1 base from V and 5 bases from J, leaving 11 bases between. The CDR3 runs 14 residues. Looked up from germline, CDR1 is LNHNV and CDR2 is YYDKDF (reference sequence). CDR3 in amino acids: CATSRVAGSETQYF. The CDR3 DNA reads as TGTGCCACCAGCAGAGTGGCGGGGTCGGAGACCCAGTACTTC.

The rearrangement uses TRBV7-6 and TRBJ2-3, with TRBD2 matching over 15 bases. This CDR3 comprises 18 residues. Germline V gene sequence: CDR1 SGHVS, CDR2 FNYEAQ. J lost 4 bases, V lost 1 base, and 6 bases had no gene match. CDR3 residues: CASSLGTSGGASADTQYF. The CDR3 DNA sequence: TGTGCCAGCAGCTTAGGGACTAGCGGGGGGGCCTCGGCAGATACGCAGTATTTT. Using reference TRBV7-6 and TRBJ2-3 for the parts outside the CDR3, the full variable domain is GAGVSQSPRYKVTKRGQDVALRCDPISGHVSLYWYRQALGQGPEFLTYFNYEAQQDKSGLPNDRFSAERPEGSISTLTIQRTEQRDSAMYRCASSLGTSGGASADTQYFGPGTRLTVL.

CDR3 nucleotides: TGCAGCGCTGGGACAGGGAAGGATTCACCCCTCCACTTT. Its protein is CSAGTGKDSPLHF. The chain combines TRBV29-1 with TRBJ1-6, with 9 positions matching TRBD1. CDR3 length: 13 amino acids. Germline trimming cut 7 bases from V and 8 bases from J; bases unmatched to any gene: 6. From germline, CDR1 is SQVTM and CDR2 ANQGSEA.

The chain has TRBV7-9 and TRBJ2-7, with 9 bases matching TRBD1. V lost 7 bases to trimming and J lost 3 bases; unmatched junction nucleotides: 1. Germline V gives CDR1 SEHNR, CDR2 FQNEAQ (reference sequence). The CDR3 covers 12 residues. The CDR3 region is CASMGQGYEQYF. The CDR3 DNA reads TGTGCCAGCATGGGACAGGGCTACGAGCAGTACTTC.

A remark on this clone: An end of the junction does not agree with germline; a read error may underlie this. The chain uses TRBV6-1 and TRBJ2-7; 15 positions agree with TRBD2. In germline, CDR1 is MNHNS, CDR2 SASEGT. This CDR3 comprises 18 residues. The CDR3 coding sequence is TGTGCCAGCAGAGAAGGACTAGCGGGGGGGCGGGGTCGGAGCGAGCAGTACTTC. Its protein product is CASREGLAGGRGRSEQYF.

This clone was recorded a few times. The chain has TRBV9 and TRBJ2-3; 8 nucleotides align to TRBD2. The CDR3 has 14 amino acids. V lost 2 bases, J lost 4 bases, and 3 bases stayed unmatched. Germline assignment: CDR1 SGDLS and CDR2 YYNGEE. The CDR3 DNA sequence: TGTGCCAGCAGCGTTAGCGGGGACGCAGATACGCAGTATTTT. As protein: CASSVSGDADTQYF.

This rearrangement joins TRBV7-2 to TRBJ1-5, with D unclear. The CDR3 has 13 amino acids. V was clipped by 1 base and J by 6 bases, with 7 bases between them. The V gene's germline CDR1 is SGHTA and CDR2 FQGNSA. The CDR3 protein is CASSLGRGQPQHF. The CDR3, as DNA: TGTGCCAGCAGCTTAGGACGGGGTCAGCCCCAGCATTTT. The full variable domain, its missing parts supplied by reference TRBV7-2 and TRBJ1-5, is GAGVSQSPSNKVTEKGKDVELRCDPISGHTALYWYRQSLGQGLEFLIYFQGNSAPDKSGLPSDRFSAERTGGSVSTLTIQRTQQEDSAVYLCASSLGRGQPQHFGDGTRLSIL.

V usage is TRBV5-8 and J usage is TRBJ2-1, with 9 bases aligning to TRBD2. The CDR3 runs to 15 residues. V gave up 1 base and J gave up 6 bases; unmatched junction bases: 5. Germline loops: CDR1 SGHTS, CDR2 YDEGEE. The CDR3 DNA reads as TGTGCCAGCAGCTTGATCAGCGGGGGGACCAATGAGCAGTTCTTC. Its translation is CASSLISGGTNEQFF.

The gene calls are TRBV19 and TRBJ2-2; D might be TRBD2 (6 bases). The germline V and J ends were trimmed by 6 bases and 5 bases, with 13 bases remaining between them. The CDR3 extends over 14 amino acids. The germline gives CDR1 LNHDA, CDR2 SQIVND (reference sequence). The CDR3 DNA follows: TGTGCCAGTAGGTCCCTAGGGAGGACCGGGGAGCTGTTTTTT. The encoded protein is CASRSLGRTGELFF.

The chain carries TRBV30 and TRBJ2-7, with 7 bases identical to TRBD1. Germline-derived CDR1 and CDR2 are GTSNPN and SVGIG (reference sequence). The CDR3 runs 13 residues. Losses at the gene ends were 0 bases for V and 2 bases for J; bases not matched to a gene: 1. The CDR3 DNA sequence: TGTGCCTGGAGTGTCCAGGGGGCCTACGAGCAGTACTTC. Translating it yields CAWSVQGAYEQYF.

This chain links TRBV19 with TRBJ2-2; 9 nucleotides align to TRBD2. The CDR3 runs to 14 residues. CDR1 and CDR2 (germline): LNHDA, SQIVND (reference sequence). Trimming removed 6 bases from V and 4 bases from J; junction bases left unmatched: 3. This CDR3 reads CASRGSGSTGELFF. CDR3 DNA: TGTGCCAGTAGAGGTAGCGGGAGCACCGGGGAGCTGTTTTTT.

The CDR3: CATSSRTGGEKLFF. CDR3 sequence (DNA): TGTGCCACCAGCTCAAGGACAGGAGGTGAAAAACTGTTTTTT. The chain uses TRBV15 and TRBJ1-4; TRBD1 aligns across 7 bases. V trimming: 5 bases; J trimming: 7 bases; junction bases outside the gene matches: 7. The CDR3 is 14 residues long. Looked up from germline, CDR1 is LNHNV and CDR2 is YYDKDF (reference sequence).

The chain employs TRBV19 and TRBJ2-7; tentative D call: TRBD1 (8 bases). V dropped 5 bases and J dropped 5 bases, with 16 bases sitting between them. This CDR3 has 14 amino acids. Germline-derived CDR1 and CDR2 are LNHDA and SQIVND (reference sequence). CDR3 DNA sequence: TGTGCCAGTAGTTGGACAGGGAGGGTCGACGAGCAGTACTTC. This sequence encodes CASSWTGRVDEQYF.

The chain carries TRBV5-1 and TRBJ1-2, with 9 bases aligning to TRBD1. Germline trimming cut 5 bases from V and 6 bases from J; bases unmatched to any gene: 8. The CDR3 sequence is 14 residues long. CDR1 is SGHRS, CDR2 YFSETQ, per germline. CDR3 protein: CASRQRGTGHGYTF. CDR3 coding DNA: TGCGCCAGCAGACAAAGAGGGACAGGGCATGGCTACACCTTC.

V gene TRBV10-3 combines with J gene TRBJ2-7; 9 nucleotides match TRBD2. Germline CDR1 is ENHRY and CDR2 is SYGVKD. V shed 7 bases, J shed 2 bases, and the junction held 9 bases outside the gene matches. The CDR3 runs 15 residues. Written as DNA, the CDR3 is TGTGCCATCAACGATCCTAGCGGGGCTCCCTACGAGCAGTACTTC. The encoded protein is CAINDPSGAPYEQYF.

This clone came up once. The rearrangement links TRBV30 to TRBJ1-2; no clear D gene. Germline assignment: CDR1 GTSNPN and CDR2 SVGIG (reference sequence). This CDR3 spans 14 amino acids. Between the trimmed V and J ends, which lost 0 bases and 7 bases, there was a span of 15 bases. Here the CDR3 reads CAWSVQWNLGGYTF. The CDR3 DNA is TGTGCCTGGAGTGTACAGTGGAACCTGGGTGGCTACACCTTC.

The V call is TRBV19, the J call TRBJ2-5, with D perhaps TRBD1 (6 bases). CDR1 LNHDA and CDR2 SQIVND come from the germline V gene (reference sequence). V was clipped by 2 bases and J by 5 bases, with 18 bases between them. The CDR3 spans 16 residues. CDR3 DNA: TGTGCCAGTAGTATAATAGGGCAGGGGAGTCGGGAGACCCAGTACTTC. Translating it yields CASSIIGQGSRETQYF.

The rearrangement links TRBV7-2 to TRBJ1-2, with D possibly being TRBD1 (5 bases). V was clipped by 3 bases and J by 6 bases, with 8 bases between them. The CDR3 loop spans 12 amino acids. The germline V gene encodes CDR1 SGHTA and CDR2 FQGNSA. CDR3 loop: CASSFTRDGYTF. CDR3 in DNA: TGTGCCAGCAGCTTCACCAGGGATGGCTACACCTTC.

Only one count was recorded for this clone. This chain joins TRBV11-3 and TRBJ2-7, with D possibly matching TRBD1 (6 bases). The V gene lost 3 bases and the J gene lost 4 bases, with 10 bases spanning the gap. This CDR3 has 13 residues. Germline-derived CDR1 and CDR2 are SGHNT and YENEEA. The CDR3: CASSFQQGYEQYF. CDR3 in DNA: TGTGCCAGCAGCTTCCAACAGGGTTACGAGCAGTACTTC. The full variable domain, its missing parts supplied by reference TRBV11-3 and TRBJ2-7, is EAGVVQSPRYKIIEKKQPVAFWCNPISGHNTLYWYLQNLGQGPELLIRYENEEAVDDSQLPKDRFSAERLKGVDSTLKIQPAELGDSAVYLCASSFQQGYEQYFGPGTRLTVT.

The rearrangement uses TRBV5-1 and TRBJ1-2, with 8 bases lining up with TRBD1. CDR3 length equals 14 residues. J lost 8 bases, V lost 0 bases, and 6 bases had no gene match. CDR1 is SGHRS and CDR2 is YFSETQ in the germline V gene. The CDR3 is CASSLDTGGWGYTF. The CDR3 DNA is TGCGCCAGCAGCTTGGATACAGGGGGTTGGGGCTACACCTTC.

J is TRBJ2-2 and V is TRBV19; 11 nucleotides agree with TRBD2. CDR3 size: 15 residues. Trimming cost V 9 bases and J 7 bases; bases outside gene matches: 10. The germline gives CDR1 LNHDA, CDR2 SQIVND (reference sequence). The CDR3 DNA follows: TGTGCCAGCACGCTAGCGGGAGGATTTGACGGGGAGCTGTTTTTT. It specifies CASTLAGGFDGELFF. Looking up the rest from reference TRBV19 and TRBJ2-2 gives the full variable domain: DGGITQSPKYLFRKEGQNVTLSCEQNLNHDAMYWYRQDPGQGLRLIYYSQIVNDFQKGDIAEGYSVSREKKESFPLTVTSAQKNPTAFYLCASTLAGGFDGELFFGEGSRLTVL.

The V call is TRBV7-8, the J call TRBJ1-2, with D maybe TRBD1 (5 bases). The length of the CDR3 is 16 residues. The germline CDR1 and CDR2 sequences are SGHVS and FQNEAQ. Trimming removed 3 bases at V and 4 bases at J, with 18 bases between. CDR3 protein: CASSFGTQGRSYGYTF. The CDR3 DNA sequence: TGTGCCAGCAGCTTCGGTACGCAGGGCAGAAGCTATGGCTACACCTTC.

The chain links TRBV7-9 to TRBJ2-5; TRBD2 is a possible D gene (5 bases). The CDR3 has 15 residues. Trimming left V 1 base short and J 5 bases short, with 14 bases between. In germline, CDR1 is SEHNR, CDR2 FQNEAQ (reference sequence). CDR3 sequence reads: CASSLGAIGSETQYF. The CDR3 DNA reads TGTGCCAGCAGCTTAGGGGCCATAGGGAGTGAGACCCAGTACTTC.

The V and J genes are TRBV5-4 and TRBJ1-1, with 8 positions matching TRBD1. Trimming cost V 2 bases and J 7 bases; bases outside gene matches: 1. Looked up from germline, CDR1 is SGHNT and CDR2 is YYREEE (reference sequence). CDR3 length equals 12 residues. Here the CDR3 reads CASSFGQGEAFF. The CDR3 DNA is TGTGCCAGCAGCTTCGGACAGGGTGAAGCTTTCTTT.